This T cell receptor beta chain emerged from a study of cytomegalovirus exposure and HLA in healthy donors. The repertoire was sequenced with immunoSEQ multiplex PCR; TCRdb's copy has only in-frame clones and lacks some. Of approximately 230,000 clones listed, 87% are singletons. Per germline, CDR1 LNHNV and CDR2 YYDKDF (reference sequence). The CDR3 totals 13 residues. Between the trimmed V and J ends, which lost 0 bases and 5 bases, there was a span of 7 bases. It was the approximately 120-subject validation cohort, separate from the roughly 700-subject first cohort, to which the donors belonged. Broader study findings: Per published reports, the classifier diagnosed cytomegalovirus status with high specificity and sensitivity. In vitro experiments confirmed that three CMV-associated chains were specific for CMV antigens. The authors enumerated over 150 TCR beta chains as linked to cytomegalovirus.

On this clone: Its cognate antigen is unknown.

This sequence joins TRBV15 and TRBJ2-5; D is unresolved. Sequencing was carried out using PBMCs. The sequence was obtained from a man aged 18 to 29 in good health and CMV-seropositive. This CDR3 reads CATSRDSVETQYF. The CDR3 bases are TGTGCCACCAGCAGAGATTCCGTGGAGACCCAGTACTTC. The complete variable domain, with remaining parts taken from reference TRBV15 and TRBJ2-5, reads DAMVIQNPRYQVTQFGKPVTLSCSQTLNHNVMYWYQQKSSQAPKLLFHYYDKDFNNEADTPDNFQSRRPNTSFCFLDIRSPGLGDTAMYLCATSRDSVETQYFGPGTRLLVL.